This T cell receptor beta chain was captured by sequencing in a study of cytomegalovirus exposure and HLA in healthy donors. Study results and caveats: The classifier reportedly diagnosed cytomegalovirus status with high sensitivity and specificity. Looking again later, the authors saw that most CMV-associated TCR beta chains seemed HLA-restricted.

Turning to this clone: Its antigen is undetermined.

While unrecorded immune exposures were likely, the donors were nominally healthy when sampled. V was pared by 5 bases and J by 5 bases, with 9 bases of the junction left unmatched. Per germline, CDR1 SGHVS and CDR2 FQNEAQ. The CDR3 length is 16 residues. 60 Vbeta and 13 Jbeta primers were used in PCR. Generated by immunoSEQ multiplex PCR, the TCRdb table keeps only in-frame clones and is missing some. Counted here are 150,000 to 200,000 clones, approximately 79% occurring once; the ten biggest clones make up over 11%. Source material: PBMCs. The origin of this receptor is a man in his forties or fifties in good health and CMV-seropositive. The rearrangement uses TRBV7-8 and TRBJ2-2, with TRBD1 matching 9 bases. The CDR3 coding sequence is TGTGCCAGCAGCCCAAGGGACAGGGTCCTGACCGGGGAGCTGTTTTTT. It yields the protein CASSPRDRVLTGELFF.